The T cell receptor beta chain described here comes from a study of T and B cells in COVID-19 patients. BIOMED2 TRB-A/B primer pools were used in multiplex TRB PCR. TCRdb redid the calling of the multiplex PCR reads with MiXCR, one entry per CDR3 protein. The repertoire holds roughly 23,000 distinct CDR3 sequences, with roughly 29% as singletons. The CDR3 is 12 residues long. Trimming took 6 bases from V and 14 from J; bases not matched to a gene: 10. The germline V gene encodes CDR1 MNHEY and CDR2 SVGAGI. Blood genomic DNA input for TRB amplification was roughly 230-550 ng. This sequence was found in a human donor who had recovered from COVID-19. Sequencing was done on a sample of blood. V is TRBV6-5 and J is TRBJ2-5; 9 positions agree with TRBD2. CDR3 residues: CASRSLAGYSYF. Written as DNA, the CDR3 is TGTGCCAGCAGATCGCTAGCGGGATATTCCTACTTC.